This T cell receptor beta chain was observed in a study of cytomegalovirus exposure and HLA in healthy donors (dated by TCRdb to 2016 to 2017). About the investigation overall: An earlier analysis of about 560 of the donors reported roughly 300 Gb of sequence data and 90 million to 120 million unique TCR beta sequences obtained from roughly 170 million T cells. An early release covering about 600 HLA-typed donors comprised approximately 300 gigabases of sequencing data and 85 million or so unique TCR sequences. Of the roughly 410 genotyped donors, less than 90% were placed in the genetic ancestry cluster associated with self-reported Caucasian donors. The study was designed to test whether signatures of past pathogen exposure could be identified by cataloging public T cell receptors. Using immunosequencing, the study profiled T cell repertoires from about 610 subjects and related those repertoires to cytomegalovirus serostatus. In addition to the first cohort of 500 to 850 subjects, a separate validation cohort of 130 or so different subjects was used. The study combined high-throughput TCR immunosequencing, statistical association of individual TCRs with disease status, and machine learning to predict cytomegalovirus infection status. A later analysis re-analyzed previously published TCR beta repertoires from about 600 donors and added high-resolution HLA genotyping to study TCR occurrence patterns. Rather than using new phenotypic data, the later analysis identified candidate immune exposures from TCR beta sequences and from how often those sequences occurred across donors. An earlier analysis of fewer than 700 of the donors applied high-throughput TCR beta sequencing to assess whether each TCR beta V gene segment acted as functional or pseudogenic. Donor age, sex, ethnicity and CMV serostatus were compiled alongside the repertoire data. A later genetic analysis took genome-wide SNP genotypes for about 55% of the 666 donors and used that subset as a discovery cohort. All discovery cohort repertoires had been generated using a single sequencing platform. HLA typing covered class I and class II loci at four-digit resolution. The number of donors typed differed by locus, with about 629-630 for A, B, C, DRB1 and DQB1, more than 500 for DQA1, 600 to 610 for DPA1, and some 440 for DPB1. Four or five DR-DQ haplotypes were treated as single units for association and clustering because of strong linkage in the cohort. On average, roughly 250,000 unique TCR beta nucleotide sequences were sequenced per donor among 398 genotyped donors of the cohort, with roughly 19% of those sequences being non-productive. Study-wide conclusions, independent of this receptor: In a later analysis, the rate of TCR association differed among HLA loci, with DRB1 alleles having the most associated TCRs and HLA-C alleles having the fewest. A later analysis reported that several top co-occurrence clusters appeared linked to parvovirus B19, influenza, CMV and Epstein-Barr virus. Most CMV-associated TCR beta chains appeared to be HLA-restricted in a later analysis, and the HLA associations seemed to be driven largely by CMV exposure. The authors suggested that the approach could potentially be extended to other disease states and immunological phenotypes. Correlated functional status among segregating V segments might reflect linkage disequilibrium, but an unknown experimental factor could not be ruled out. According to a later genetic analysis, donors in an Asian-associated ancestry cluster had fewer N-insertions in productive TCRs than the approximately 690-donor mean. A later genetic analysis associated a missense DCLRE1C variant with V-gene and J-gene trimming of TCR beta chains, and an independent cohort replicated the association. Specific HLA alleles were associated with more than 15,000 TCR beta sequences at a false discovery rate of 0.05 in a later analysis. A cluster of highly shared sequence variants was judged likely to be a technical artifact of the sequencing pipeline. In vitro tests confirmed that a few of the cytomegalovirus-associated TCR beta chains recognize cytomegalovirus antigens. A later analysis found that HLA-associated TCR beta chains were more clonally expanded and had lower generation probabilities than equally common non-associated chains. In both the original and validation cohorts, the classifier was reported to diagnose cytomegalovirus status with high specificity and sensitivity. When HLA alleles, especially DR and DQ, strongly co-occurred, attributing TCR associations to individual alleles was difficult. Immune exposure information for the cohort was limited to CMV serostatus. This cohort had only TCR beta chains sequenced, and the lack of alpha or paired-chain data limited which features could be detected. HLA typing was unavailable for some donors at each locus, so association tests used only the typed subset. Across donors, most TCR sequences were observed very rarely, whereas some public TCRs were present in many individuals. In an earlier analysis of 587 of the donors, most TCR beta V segments were observed in productive rearrangements about 87% or about 30% of the time, broadly matching IMGT annotations. The study listed 150 to 200 TCR beta chains as associated with cytomegalovirus. The earlier analysis of approximately 540 of the donors excluded over 15 rarely observed V segments, including chromosome 9 orphons, because counts were too low. Some IMGT-functional V segments, including TRBV6-2 and TRBV6-3, could not be distinguished by the 87-base-pair reads and were therefore excluded. Roughly uniform sequencing depth across donors was assumed in presence/absence analyses, although this assumption may not hold. A further reported finding was that TCR beta sequences accurately predicted the HLA-A and HLA-B alleles for most subjects in the first cohort.

Of note for this clone: Which antigen it targets is not known. No much larger clonotype is one base removed from it; base qualities were not supplied.

The method was the immunoSEQ multiplex PCR assay. A mixture of 60 forward primers for TCR Vbeta segments and 13 reverse primers for TCR Jbeta segments was used in the multiplex PCR. The CDR3 region of rearranged TCR beta genes was amplified from genomic DNA with a multiplex PCR assay. The amplified TCR beta libraries were sequenced on the Illumina HiSeq System as 87-base-pair reads. On the study's bioinformatics: In a later analysis, approximately 74 million unique TCR beta chains were counted across the roughly 700 repertoires, and about 9.9 million of these chains were shared by at least two donors. Raw reads were error-corrected and collapsed into unique sequences by a nearest-neighbor algorithm in which closely related sequences were merged to remove PCR and sequencing errors. CDR3 sequences were aligned to IMGT reference sequences to assign V, D and J gene segments. Each retained sequence needed at least a six-nucleotide match to both a V gene segment and a J gene segment. Rearrangements were called productive when the CDR3 lacked stop codons and stayed in frame with V and J; all others were non-productive. Following IMGT convention, CDR3 was defined as the stretch from the second conserved V-encoded cysteine up to the conserved J-encoded phenylalanine. Sequences without an unambiguous match to a single V gene segment were excluded from the earlier analysis of about 630 of the donors. In an earlier analysis of 587 of the donors, V segments were called functional above 56.7% productive rearrangements and were called segregating when the between-donor standard deviation exceeded 5%. To diagnose cytomegalovirus status from the catalog of TCR beta chain sequences, a statistical classification framework was built. A later analysis assigned V and J genes by comparing TCR nucleotide sequences with IMGT/GENE-DB human TR gene sequences. In a later analysis, CDR3 sequences and most-parsimonious VDJ recombination scenarios were assigned using the TCRdist pipeline. In a later analysis, every TCR beta chain was defined by the combination of its CDR3 amino acid sequence and its V-gene family, and reads without a unique V-gene family were dropped. As a way to deal with suspected cross-contamination and a sequencing artifact, a later analysis dropped 450 to 600 nucleotide sequences that were highly shared and had low generation probability. A later analysis calculated a clonal expansion index for each public chain from normalized within-repertoire ranks of inferred template counts. In a later analysis, generation probabilities were computed using a VDJ recombination model fitted to out-of-frame rearrangements, and the results were checked against IGoR. A later analysis scored TCR-TCR, TCR-HLA and TCR-CMV co-occurrence with hypergeometric tests, applying a repertoire-size bias correction to TCR pairs. A later analysis estimated false discovery rates by permuting HLA or CMV assignments 20 times. In a later analysis, co-occurring TCRs were grouped using DBSCAN, with TCRdist sequence similarity added in when clustering inside HLA-allele-positive subsets. Repertoires with fewer than 30,000 or more than 120,000 public chains were left out of co-occurrence clustering, as were several repertoires with anomalous nucleotide sharing. TCRdb took over this immuneACCESS table, retaining in-frame rearrangements with V and J assigned. Such tables are incomplete; in checked studies, under half of the missing clones stem from an unresolved V gene, and the remainder is unexplained. That table furnishes V, J and clone size, whereas the DNA furnished D and trimming. The sample table lists roughly 280,000 clones, approximately 70% of them with a count of one. Of the sample, about 2.1% is held by the ten largest clones.

A distance of 21 bases separates the germline ends of V and J, which lose 3 bases and 6 bases respectively. CDR1 SEHNR and CDR2 FQNEAQ are derived from the germline V gene (reference sequence). The CDR3 measures 16 amino acids from cysteine to phenylalanine. Just CDR3 DNA is preserved here, 48 bases in frame from base 1. In total, 666 healthy bone marrow donors made up the cohort. At the time of sampling, all cohort members were nominally healthy, though unrecorded immune exposures were likely present. The donor tested CMV seronegative, placing the donor among the roughly 340 seronegative members of the cohort. A peripheral blood sample was collected from each donor, and TCR beta sequencing was performed on peripheral blood mononuclear cells. The Qiagen DNeasy Blood Extraction Kit was used to extract genomic DNA from the blood cell samples.

This TCR came from a female donor in good health and CMV-seronegative. Material for sequencing was PBMCs. The chain employs TRBV7-9 and TRBJ2-7, and the D gene may be TRBD2, 7 bases matching. The nucleotides are TGTGCCAGCAGCTTCCCTGGGAGGGGGATTATGGTCGAGCAGTACTTC. Translation gives CASSFPGRGIMVEQYF.